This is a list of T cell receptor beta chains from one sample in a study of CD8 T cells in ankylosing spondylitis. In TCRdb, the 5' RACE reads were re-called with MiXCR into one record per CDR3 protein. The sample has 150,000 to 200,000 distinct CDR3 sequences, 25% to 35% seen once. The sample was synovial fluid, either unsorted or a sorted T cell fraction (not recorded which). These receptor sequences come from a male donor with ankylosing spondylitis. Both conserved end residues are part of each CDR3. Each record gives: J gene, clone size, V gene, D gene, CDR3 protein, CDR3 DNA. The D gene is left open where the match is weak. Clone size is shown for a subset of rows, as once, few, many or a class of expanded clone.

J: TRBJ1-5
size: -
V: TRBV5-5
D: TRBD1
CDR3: CASSLGQGKGNQPQHF
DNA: TGTGCCAGCAGCTTAGGACAGGGAAAAGGCAATCAGCCCCAGCATTTT

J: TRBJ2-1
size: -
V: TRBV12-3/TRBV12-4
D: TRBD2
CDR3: CASRIAGSYNEQFF
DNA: TGTGCCAGCAGGATAGCGGGGTCTTACAATGAGCAGTTCTTC

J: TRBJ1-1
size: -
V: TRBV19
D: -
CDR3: CASSTRPPGEAFF
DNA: TGTGCCAGTAGTACCCGACCACCTGGGGAAGCTTTCTTT

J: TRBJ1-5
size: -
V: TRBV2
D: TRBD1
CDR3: CASSKGQEILQPQHF
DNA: TGTGCCAGCAGCAAGGGACAGGAGATCCTGCAGCCCCAGCATTTT

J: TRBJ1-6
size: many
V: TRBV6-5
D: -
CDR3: CASSYSPFYNSPLHF
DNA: TGTGCCAGCAGTTACTCCCCCTTCTATAATTCACCCCTCCACTTT

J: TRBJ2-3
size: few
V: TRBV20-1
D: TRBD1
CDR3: CSATGGLSTDTQYF
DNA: TGCAGTGCTACAGGGGGCCTTAGCACAGATACGCAGTATTTT

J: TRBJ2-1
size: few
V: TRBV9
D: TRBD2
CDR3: CASSYLAGGYNEQFF
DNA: TGTGCCAGCAGCTACCTAGCGGGGGGTTACAATGAGCAGTTCTTC

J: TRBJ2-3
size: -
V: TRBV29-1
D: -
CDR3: CSASASTDTQYF
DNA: TGCAGCGCCTCAGCTAGCACAGATACGCAGTATTTT

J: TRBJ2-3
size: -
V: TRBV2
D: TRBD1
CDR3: CASRPTGDTDTQYF
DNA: TGTGCCAGCAGACCGACAGGGGATACAGATACGCAGTATTTT

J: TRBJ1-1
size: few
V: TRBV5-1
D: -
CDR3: CASSLERQSGEAFF
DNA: TGCGCCAGCAGCTTGGAAAGGCAGTCAGGTGAAGCTTTCTTT

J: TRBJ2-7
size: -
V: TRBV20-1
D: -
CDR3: CSAGRDVSYEQYF
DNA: TGCAGTGCGGGGCGGGACGTCTCCTACGAGCAGTACTTC

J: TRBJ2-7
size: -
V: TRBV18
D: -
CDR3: CASSPHSPQLPSYEQYF
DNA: TGTGCCAGCTCACCACATTCCCCACAGTTACCCTCCTACGAGCAGTACTTC

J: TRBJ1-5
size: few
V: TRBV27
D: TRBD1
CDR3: CASRLNRGSNQPQHF
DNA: TGTGCCAGCAGGCTAAACAGGGGTTCGAATCAGCCCCAGCATTTT

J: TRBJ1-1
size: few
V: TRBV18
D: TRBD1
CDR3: CASSPRGRGNTEAFF
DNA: TGTGCCAGCTCACCTAGGGGGCGCGGGAACACTGAAGCTTTCTTT

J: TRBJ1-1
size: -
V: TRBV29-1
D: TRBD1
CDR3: CSVGTGGTEAFF
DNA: TGCAGCGTCGGGACAGGAGGCACTGAAGCTTTCTTT

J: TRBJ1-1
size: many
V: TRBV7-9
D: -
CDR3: CASSQLMNTEAFF
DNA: TGTGCCAGCAGCCAACTCATGAACACTGAAGCTTTCTTT

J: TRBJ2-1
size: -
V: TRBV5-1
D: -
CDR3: CASSFLSGYNEQFF
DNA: TGCGCCAGCAGCTTCCTGAGCGGGTACAATGAGCAGTTCTTC

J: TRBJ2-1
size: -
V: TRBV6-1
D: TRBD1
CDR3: CASRGTAPGNYNEQFF
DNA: TGTGCCAGCAGAGGGACAGCGCCGGGAAACTACAATGAGCAGTTCTTC

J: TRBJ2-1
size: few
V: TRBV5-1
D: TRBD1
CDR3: CASSLGTGDYNEQFF
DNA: TGCGCCAGCAGCTTGGGGACAGGGGATTACAATGAGCAGTTCTTC

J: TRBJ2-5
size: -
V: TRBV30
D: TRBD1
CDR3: CAWLGTAHGEETQYF
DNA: TGTGCCTGGCTCGGGACAGCCCACGGGGAGGAGACCCAGTACTTC

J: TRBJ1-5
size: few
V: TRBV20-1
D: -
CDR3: CSASPPRSLDNQPQHF
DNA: TGCAGTGCTAGCCCCCCCCGGAGCTTGGACAATCAGCCCCAGCATTTT

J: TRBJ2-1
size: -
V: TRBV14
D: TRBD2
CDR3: CASREISGRGNEQFF
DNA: TGTGCCAGCAGAGAAATTAGCGGGAGAGGTAATGAGCAGTTCTTC

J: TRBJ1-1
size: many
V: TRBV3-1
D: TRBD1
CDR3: CASSQSGQAMNTEAFF
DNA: TGTGCCAGCAGCCAATCGGGACAGGCCATGAACACTGAAGCTTTCTTT

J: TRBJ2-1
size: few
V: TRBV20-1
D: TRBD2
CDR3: CSARASGSYNEQFF
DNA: TGCAGTGCTAGGGCTAGCGGCTCCTACAATGAGCAGTTCTTC

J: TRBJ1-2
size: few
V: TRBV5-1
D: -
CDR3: CASGPSDGFGGYTF
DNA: TGCGCCAGCGGTCCTTCGGACGGGTTCGGTGGCTACACCTTC

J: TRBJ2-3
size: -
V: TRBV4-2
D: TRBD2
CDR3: CASSPLTAGITDTQYF
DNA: TGTGCCAGCAGCCCACTCACAGCGGGAATCACAGATACGCAGTATTTT

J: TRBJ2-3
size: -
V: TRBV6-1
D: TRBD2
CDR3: CASRAGDTDTQYF
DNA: TGTGCCAGCAGGGCGGGAGACACAGATACGCAGTATTTT

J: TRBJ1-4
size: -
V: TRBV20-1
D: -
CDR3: CSATPWRGRSSEKLFF
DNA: TGCAGTGCTACACCGTGGCGGGGGCGCAGTAGTGAAAAACTGTTTTTT

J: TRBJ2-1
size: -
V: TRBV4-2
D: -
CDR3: CASSQSQGGNEQFF
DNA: TGTGCCAGCAGCCAAAGCCAGGGGGGCAATGAGCAGTTCTTC

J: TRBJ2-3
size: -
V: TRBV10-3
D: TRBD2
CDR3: CATRGSGGQTDTQYF
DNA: TGTGCCACCCGGGGGTCGGGAGGGCAGACAGATACGCAGTATTTT

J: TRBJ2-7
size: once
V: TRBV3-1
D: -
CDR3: CASSQEARAEQYF
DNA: TGTGCCAGCAGCCAAGAAGCTAGGGCCGAGCAGTACTTC

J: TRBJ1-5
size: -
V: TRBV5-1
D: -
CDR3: CASSLGTDQPQHF
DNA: TGCGCCAGCAGCTTGGGGACAGATCAGCCCCAGCATTTT

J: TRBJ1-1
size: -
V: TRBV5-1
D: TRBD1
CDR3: CASSTGDIAEAFF
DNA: TGCGCCAGCAGCACAGGGGACATCGCAGAAGCTTTCTTT

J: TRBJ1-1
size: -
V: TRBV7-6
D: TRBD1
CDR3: CASSRLGDREGTEAFF
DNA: TGTGCCAGCAGTCGGTTAGGGGACAGGGAGGGCACTGAAGCTTTCTTT

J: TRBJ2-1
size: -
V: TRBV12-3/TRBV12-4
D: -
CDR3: CASRFSGNSYNEQFF
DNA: TGTGCCAGCAGATTCAGCGGAAACTCCTACAATGAGCAGTTCTTC

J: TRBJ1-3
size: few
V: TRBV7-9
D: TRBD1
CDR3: CASSLGQNDGNTIYF
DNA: TGTGCCAGCAGCCTGGGACAGAACGATGGAAACACCATATATTTT

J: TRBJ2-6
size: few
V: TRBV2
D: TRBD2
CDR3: CAISGTRVSGANVLTF
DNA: TGTGCCATCTCCGGGACTAGAGTCTCTGGGGCCAACGTCCTGACTTTC

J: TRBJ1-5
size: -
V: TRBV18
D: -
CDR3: CASSPGRSGNSNQPQHF
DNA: TGTGCCAGCTCACCAGGTCGGAGTGGCAATAGCAATCAGCCCCAGCATTTT

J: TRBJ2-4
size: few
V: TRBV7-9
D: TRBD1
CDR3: CASSPPQGTVAKNIQYF
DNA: TGTGCCAGCAGCCCCCCACAGGGGACCGTAGCCAAAAACATTCAGTACTTC

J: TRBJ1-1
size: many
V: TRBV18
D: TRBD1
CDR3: CASSYSGGESTEAFF
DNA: TGTGCCAGCTCGTACTCAGGGGGTGAGAGCACTGAAGCTTTCTTT

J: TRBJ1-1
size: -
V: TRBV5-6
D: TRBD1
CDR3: CASINRGGRSIEAFF
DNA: TGTGCCAGCATCAACAGGGGGGGAAGGAGTATTGAAGCTTTCTTT

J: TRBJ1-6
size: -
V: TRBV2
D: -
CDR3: CASREANSPLHF
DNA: TGTGCCAGCAGGGAAGCAAATTCACCCCTCCACTTT

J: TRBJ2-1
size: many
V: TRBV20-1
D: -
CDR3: CSARPGGVGDQFF
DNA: TGCAGTGCTAGACCCGGCGGGGTCGGGGACCAGTTCTTC

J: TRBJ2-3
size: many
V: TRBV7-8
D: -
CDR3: CASSDGVPRRSGTDTQYF
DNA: TGTGCCAGCAGCGACGGGGTACCTAGACGATCGGGCACAGATACGCAGTATTTT

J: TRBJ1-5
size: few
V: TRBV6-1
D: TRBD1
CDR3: CASQKGQGASTGNQPQHF
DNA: TGTGCCAGCCAAAAAGGACAGGGGGCCAGTACAGGCAATCAGCCCCAGCATTTT

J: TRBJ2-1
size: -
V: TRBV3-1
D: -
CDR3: CASSQDRLNEQFF
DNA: TGTGCCAGCAGCCAAGATCGGCTGAATGAGCAGTTCTTC

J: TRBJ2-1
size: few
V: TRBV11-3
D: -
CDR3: CASSLFSGQGKHNEQFF
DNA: TGTGCCAGCAGCTTGTTTAGTGGCCAGGGGAAGCACAATGAGCAGTTCTTC

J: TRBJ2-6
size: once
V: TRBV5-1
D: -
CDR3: CASGRFSGANVLTF
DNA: TGCGCCAGCGGCAGATTCTCTGGGGCCAACGTCCTGACTTTC

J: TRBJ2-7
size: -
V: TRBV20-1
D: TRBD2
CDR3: CSASPSGTYEQYF
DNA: TGCAGTGCTAGCCCTAGCGGAACCTACGAGCAGTACTTC

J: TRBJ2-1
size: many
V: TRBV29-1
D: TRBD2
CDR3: CSVDGLADNEQFF
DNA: TGCAGCGTTGATGGACTAGCGGACAATGAGCAGTTCTTC

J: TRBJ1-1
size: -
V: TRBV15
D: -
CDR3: CATSPGSGRENTEAFF
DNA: TGTGCCACCAGCCCCGGGTCAGGGCGGGAGAACACTGAAGCTTTCTTT

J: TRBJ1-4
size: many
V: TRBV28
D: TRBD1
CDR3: CASQGGGHEKLFF
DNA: TGTGCCAGCCAGGGGGGCGGTCATGAAAAACTGTTTTTT